This paragraph covers one TCR beta chain sequence. Its antigen is not yet known. No clone much larger than this one lies a single base away; base qualities are absent. These data originate in a study of OX40 agonist ivuxolimab in advanced cancers. With respect to the entire study: Ivuxolimab was an agonistic, fully human IgG2 monoclonal antibody directed against OX40 (CD134), a costimulatory receptor. Intravenous ivuxolimab was administered to patients every 2 weeks at six dose levels: 0.01, 0.1, 0.3, 1.5, 3 and 10 mg/kg. Of the approximately 50 dose-escalation patients, hepatocellular carcinoma was present in roughly 19, melanoma in approximately 15, renal cell carcinoma in 9 and head and neck cancer in 9. A male proportion of 70% to 90% and a mean age of 60 years, ranging from about 23 to 90, were recorded for the dose-escalation cohort. Patients were allowed to have had prior anti-PD-1, anti-PD-L1 or anti-CTLA-4 therapy, and roughly 40% of the dose-escalation patients had previously received checkpoint inhibitors. Partial responses were achieved by three dose-escalation patients, of whom one had hepatocellular carcinoma and two had cutaneous melanoma. Peripheral TCRbeta sequencing was intended to test whether TCR sequence diversity was altered and clonal T-cell expansion was caused by ivuxolimab. The paper describes the monotherapy dose-escalation part (N ≈ 51 patients) of the phase I trial of ivuxolimab. Results and caveats for the whole study, not just this receptor: At doses from 0.1 to 3.0 mg/kg, clonal expansion was seen in both CD4+ and CD8+ blood T cells between baseline and week 6. Low levels of normalized T-cell clonal expansion were also seen in some patients who did not respond. Which antigens the clonally expanded peripheral T cells were specific for was not determined. In partial responders in the 0.1-3.0 mg/kg groups, normalized peripheral clonal expansion was found to be among the lowest, especially among CD8+ T cells. After ivuxolimab, more expanded clones were found on average in CD8+ T cells than in CD4+ T cells.

CDR3 length: 14 amino acids, cysteine to phenylalanine. Here the CDR3 DNA is all that survives: 42 bases in frame from base 1. V is cut by 0 bases and J by 8 bases, and the space between the germline ends is 12 bases. CDR1 SGDLS and CDR2 YYNGEE were looked up in the germline V gene. The trial excluded patients who had a history of autoimmune disease or who were on systemic immunosuppression. Peripheral blood for TCR sequencing was collected from all dose cohorts at baseline, on cycle 4 day 1, and on cycle 7 day 1. The samples were taken from a phase I, first-in-human, multicenter, open-label dose-escalation trial of ivuxolimab. Adults with locally advanced or metastatic melanoma, renal cell carcinoma, hepatocellular carcinoma or head and neck squamous cell carcinoma were enrolled in the trial. Before TCR sequencing, CD4+ T cells and CD8+ T cells were sorted from peripheral blood as separate populations.

Genomic DNA was extracted from sorted cells for sequencing of the TCRbeta CDR3 region. TCRbeta CDR3 regions were sequenced using the immunoSEQ Assay. In TCRdb, the immuneACCESS table is reduced to in-frame sequences with V and J assigned. These tables do not hold every clone; where another copy was compared, an unresolved V gene accounts for under half, and the others remain unexplained. Within this sample are around 94,000 clones, with under 95% of them counted one time only. The ten most abundant clones make up 0.7% to 1% of the sample. The sequenced sample was CD4+ or CD8+ T cells sorted from blood, obtained in a trial of the OX40 agonist ivuxolimab. The sequence joins TRBV9 to TRBJ2-1; the D assignment is uncertain and may be TRBD1 or TRBD2, with 5 bases supporting each. This clonotype was sampled from an adult with an advanced solid tumor such as melanoma, head and neck, liver or kidney cancer. Here the CDR3 is given as CASSVVGGNDEQFF. The nucleotide sequence is given as TGTGCCAGCAGCGTAGTTGGGGGAAACGATGAGCAGTTCTTC.